Below, one T cell receptor (beta chain) is given with its context. This entry comes from a study of blood T cell repertoires in COVID-19. The data were produced by immunoSEQ multiplex PCR, yet TCRdb's version contains in-frame clones alone and is incomplete. The table has 70,000 to 90,000 clones, more than 85% seen once. The V gene's germline CDR1 is SGHVS and CDR2 FQNEAQ. There are 15 residues in the CDR3. The J segment lost 3 bases and the V segment lost 5 bases, leaving 4 bases of the junction unmatched. Sample: PBMCs or T cells enriched from blood (not recorded which). The gene calls are TRBV7-8 and TRBJ1-1; 12 nucleotides line up with TRBD1. This clonotype was sampled from a woman in her forties or fifties with acute COVID-19. The CDR3 is CASSRDRGQYTEAFF. In DNA form, the CDR3 reads TGTGCCAGCAGCCGGGACAGGGGGCAATACACTGAAGCTTTCTTT.